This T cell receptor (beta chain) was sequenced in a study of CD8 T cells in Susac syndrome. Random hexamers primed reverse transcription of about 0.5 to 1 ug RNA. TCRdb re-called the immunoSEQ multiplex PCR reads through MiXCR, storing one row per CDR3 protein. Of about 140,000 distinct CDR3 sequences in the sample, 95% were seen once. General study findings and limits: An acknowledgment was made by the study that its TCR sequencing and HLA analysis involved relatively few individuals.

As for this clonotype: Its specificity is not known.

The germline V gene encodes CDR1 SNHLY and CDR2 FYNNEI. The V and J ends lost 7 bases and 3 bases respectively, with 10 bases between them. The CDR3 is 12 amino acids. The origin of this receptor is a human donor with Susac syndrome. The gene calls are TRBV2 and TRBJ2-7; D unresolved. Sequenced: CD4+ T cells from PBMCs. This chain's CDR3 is CASNRKGYEQYF. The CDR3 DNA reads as TGTGCCAGCAACAGAAAGGGCTACGAGCAGTACTTC.